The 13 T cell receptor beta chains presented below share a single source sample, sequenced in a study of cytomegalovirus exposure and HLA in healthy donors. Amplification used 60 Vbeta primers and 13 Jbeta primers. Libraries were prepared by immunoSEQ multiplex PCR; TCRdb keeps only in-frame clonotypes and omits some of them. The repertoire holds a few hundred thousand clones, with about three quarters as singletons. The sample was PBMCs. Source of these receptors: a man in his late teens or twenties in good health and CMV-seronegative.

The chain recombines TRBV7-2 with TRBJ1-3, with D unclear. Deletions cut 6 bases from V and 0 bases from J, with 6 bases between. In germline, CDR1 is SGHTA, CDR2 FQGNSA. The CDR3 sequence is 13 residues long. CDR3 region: CASRVSSGNTIYF. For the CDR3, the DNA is TGTGCCAGCAGGGTCAGCTCTGGAAACACCATATATTTT.

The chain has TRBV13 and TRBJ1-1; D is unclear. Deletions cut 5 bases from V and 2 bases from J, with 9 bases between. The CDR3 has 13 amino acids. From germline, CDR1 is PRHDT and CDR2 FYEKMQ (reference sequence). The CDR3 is CASSPGVNTEAFF. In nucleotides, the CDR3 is TGTGCCAGCAGCCCCGGGGTAAACACTGAAGCTTTCTTT.

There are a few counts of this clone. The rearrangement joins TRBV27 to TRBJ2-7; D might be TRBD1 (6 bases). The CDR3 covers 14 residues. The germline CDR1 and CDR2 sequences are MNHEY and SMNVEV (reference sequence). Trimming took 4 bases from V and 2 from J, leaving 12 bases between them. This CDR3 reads CASSWDTGPYEQYF. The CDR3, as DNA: TGTGCCAGCAGTTGGGACACGGGCCCCTACGAGCAGTACTTC.

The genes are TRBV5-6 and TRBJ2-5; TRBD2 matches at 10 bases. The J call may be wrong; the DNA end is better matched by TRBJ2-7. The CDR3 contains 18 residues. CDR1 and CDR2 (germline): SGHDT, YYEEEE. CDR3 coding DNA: TGTGCCAGTTCATTCGGAGGCCTCGGACTAGCGGAGTCCTACGAGCAGTACTTC. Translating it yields CASSFGGLGLAESYEQYF.

The CDR3 sequence: CASKEGGGYGYTF. CDR3 DNA: TGTGCCAGCAAGGAAGGGGGCGGCTATGGCTACACCTTC. The chain recombines TRBV11-2 with TRBJ1-2; TRBD1 agrees at 7 bases. There are 13 residues in the CDR3. V lost 7 bases, J lost 4 bases, and 6 bases stayed unmatched. CDR1 is SGHAT and CDR2 is FQNNGV in the germline V gene.

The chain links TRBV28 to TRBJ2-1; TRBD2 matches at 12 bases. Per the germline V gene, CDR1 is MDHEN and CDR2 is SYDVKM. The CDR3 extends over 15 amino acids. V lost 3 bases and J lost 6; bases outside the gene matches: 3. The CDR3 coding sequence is TGTGCCAGCAGTTTGTCTAGCGGGAGGGTCAATGAGCAGTTCTTC. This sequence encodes CASSLSSGRVNEQFF.

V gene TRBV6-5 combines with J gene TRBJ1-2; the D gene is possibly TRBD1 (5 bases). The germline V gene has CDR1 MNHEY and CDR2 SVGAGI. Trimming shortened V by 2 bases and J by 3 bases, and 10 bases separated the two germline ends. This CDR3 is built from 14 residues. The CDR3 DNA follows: TGTGCCAGCAGTTACGGGGGGTCTCACTATGGCTACACCTTC. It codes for CASSYGGSHYGYTF.

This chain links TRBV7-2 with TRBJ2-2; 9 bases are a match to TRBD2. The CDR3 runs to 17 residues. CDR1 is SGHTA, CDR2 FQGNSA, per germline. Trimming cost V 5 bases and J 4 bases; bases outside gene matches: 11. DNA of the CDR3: TGTGCCAGCAGCCATAGAGCTAGCGGGATGGTCACCGGGGAGCTGTTTTTT. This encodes CASSHRASGMVTGELFF.

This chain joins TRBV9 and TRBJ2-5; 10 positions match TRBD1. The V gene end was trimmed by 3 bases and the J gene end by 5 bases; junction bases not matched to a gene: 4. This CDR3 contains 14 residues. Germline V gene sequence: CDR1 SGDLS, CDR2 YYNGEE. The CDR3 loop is CASSAPGQGETQYF. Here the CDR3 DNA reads TGTGCCAGCAGCGCCCCGGGACAGGGGGAGACCCAGTACTTC.

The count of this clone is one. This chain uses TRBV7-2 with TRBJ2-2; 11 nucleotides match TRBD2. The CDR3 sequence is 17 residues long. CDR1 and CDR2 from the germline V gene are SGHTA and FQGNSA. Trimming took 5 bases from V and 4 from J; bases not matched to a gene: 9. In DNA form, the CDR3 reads TGTGCCAGCAGCCTGGGACTAGCGGAAGCACGCACCGGGGAGCTGTTTTTT. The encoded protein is CASSLGLAEARTGELFF.

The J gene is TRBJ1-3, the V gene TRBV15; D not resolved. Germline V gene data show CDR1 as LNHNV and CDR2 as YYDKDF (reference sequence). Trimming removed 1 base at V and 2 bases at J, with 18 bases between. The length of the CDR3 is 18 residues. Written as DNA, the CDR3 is TGTGCCACCAGCAGAGGAACCGGGGTGTTGACTACTGGAAACACCATATATTTT. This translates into CATSRGTGVLTTGNTIYF.

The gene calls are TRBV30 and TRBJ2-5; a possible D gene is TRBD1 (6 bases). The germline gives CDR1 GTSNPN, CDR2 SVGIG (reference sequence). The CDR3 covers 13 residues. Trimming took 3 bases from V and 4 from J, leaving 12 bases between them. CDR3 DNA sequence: TGTGCCTGGAGCTCAGGGGACGGAGAGACCCAGTACTTC. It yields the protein CAWSSGDGETQYF.

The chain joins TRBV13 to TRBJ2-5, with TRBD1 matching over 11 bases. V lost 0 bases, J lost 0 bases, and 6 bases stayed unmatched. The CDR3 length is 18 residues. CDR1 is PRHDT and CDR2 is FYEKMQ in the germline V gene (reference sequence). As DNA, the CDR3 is TGTGCCAGCAGCTTAGGCCCGGGGGGACAGGGGGACCAAGAGACCCAGTACTTC. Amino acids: CASSLGPGGQGDQETQYF.